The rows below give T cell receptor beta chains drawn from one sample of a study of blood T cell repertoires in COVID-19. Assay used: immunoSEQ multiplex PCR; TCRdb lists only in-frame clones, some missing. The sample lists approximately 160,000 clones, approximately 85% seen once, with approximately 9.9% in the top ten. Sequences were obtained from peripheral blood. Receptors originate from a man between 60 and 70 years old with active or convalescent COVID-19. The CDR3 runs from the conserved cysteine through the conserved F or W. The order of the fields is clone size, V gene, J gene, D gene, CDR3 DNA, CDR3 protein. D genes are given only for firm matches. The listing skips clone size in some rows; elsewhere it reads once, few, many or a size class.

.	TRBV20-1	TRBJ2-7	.	TGCAGTGCGGACCGGGACTACGAGCAGTACTTC	CSADRDYEQYF
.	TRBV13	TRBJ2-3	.	TGTGCCAGCAGCCTGCCGCAGGGGACGCAGTATTTT	CASSLPQGTQYF
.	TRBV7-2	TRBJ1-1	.	TGTGCCAGCAGCCTTAGAGGGACTACAGAGGACTTT	CASSLRGTTEDF
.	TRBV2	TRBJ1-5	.	TGTGCCAGCTTAAGGGAGAGGGGCAATCAGCCCCAGCATTTT	CASLRERGNQPQHF
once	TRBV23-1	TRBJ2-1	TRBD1	TGCGCCAGCAGTCAACAGAATTCGGACAGGGATAGGGGAAATGAGCAGTTCTTC	CASSQQNSDRDRGNEQFF
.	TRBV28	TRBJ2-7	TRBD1	TGTGCCAGCAGTGGGGGAACAGGGGTCCCCTACGAGCAGTACTTC	CASSGGTGVPYEQYF
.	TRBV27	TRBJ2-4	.	TGTGCCAGCAGTTTAAATTTCGAGTCGCCCAAACCCTACTTC	CASSLNFESPKPYF
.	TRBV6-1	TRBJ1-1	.	TGTGCCAGCAGTGAACGACGGGGAGCAGAAGCTTTCTTT	CASSERRGAEAFF
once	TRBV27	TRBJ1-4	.	TGTGCCAGCTCCAGGGGTGCCACTAATGAAAAACTGTTTTTT	CASSRGATNEKLFF
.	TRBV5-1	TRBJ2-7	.	TGCGCCAGCAGCCCTGTCGGGGGTGCCTACGAGCAGTACTTC	CASSPVGGAYEQYF
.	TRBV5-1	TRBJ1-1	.	TGCGCCAGCAGCTTGGGGCAGGGAGGGATGAACACTGAAGCTTTCTTT	CASSLGQGGMNTEAFF
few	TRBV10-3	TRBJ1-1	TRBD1	TGTGCCATCAGGGAAATAACACAGGGGAGCACTGAAGCTTTCTTT	CAIREITQGSTEAFF
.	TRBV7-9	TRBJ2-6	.	TGTGCCAGCAGCTTTTTCAGGGGCGCTGGGGCCAACGTCCTGACTTTC	CASSFFRGAGANVLTF
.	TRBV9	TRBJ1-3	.	TGTGCCAGCAGCGTAGAAGACACACCGAGCTCTGGAAACACCATATATTTT	CASSVEDTPSSGNTIYF
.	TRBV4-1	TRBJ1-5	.	TGCGCCAGCAGCCAAAATGCCAGGGGTGTAGGTCAGCCCCAGCATTTT	CASSQNARGVGQPQHF
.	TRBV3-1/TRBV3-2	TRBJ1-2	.	TGTGCCAGCAGCCAAGATCTCGCTAACTATGGCTACACCTTC	CASSQDLANYGYTF
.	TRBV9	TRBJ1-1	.	TGTGCCAGCAGCGTAAGCCCCCTTCGGGCTGAAGCTTTCTTT	CASSVSPLRAEAFF
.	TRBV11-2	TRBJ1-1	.	TGTGCCAGCAGCCCGGAGGACAGAATGAACACTGAAGCTTTCTTT	CASSPEDRMNTEAFF
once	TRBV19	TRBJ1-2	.	TGTGCCAGTAAGGAGGGGCTCGGCTATGGCTACACCTTC	CASKEGLGYGYTF
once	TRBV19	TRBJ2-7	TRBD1	TGTGCCAGTAGTCCGGACAGGAACGACTACGAGCAGTACTTC	CASSPDRNDYEQYF
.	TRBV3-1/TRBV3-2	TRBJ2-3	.	TGTGCCAGCAGCCAAGAACAGGATACGCAGTATTTT	CASSQEQDTQYF
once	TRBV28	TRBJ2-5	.	TGTGCCAGCAGTTCCGGGGGGCTCGAAGAGACCCAGTACTTC	CASSSGGLEETQYF
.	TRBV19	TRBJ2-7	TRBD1	TGTGCCAGCGCCTTCGGACAGGGGGCCCGCGAGCAGTACTTC	CASAFGQGAREQYF
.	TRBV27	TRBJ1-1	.	TGTGCCAGCAGACTGTGGGGAGGGGACACTGAAGCTTTCTTT	CASRLWGGDTEAFF
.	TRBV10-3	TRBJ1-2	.	TGTGCCATCAGTGGCCTGGACAGCTCTGGGGGATATGGCTACACCTTC	CAISGLDSSGGYGYTF
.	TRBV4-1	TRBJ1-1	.	TGCGCCAGCAGCCACTACACTGAAGCTTTCTTT	CASSHYTEAFF
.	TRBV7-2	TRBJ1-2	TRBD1	TGTGCCAGCAGCATCCAGGGACAGAACTATGGCTACACCTTC	CASSIQGQNYGYTF
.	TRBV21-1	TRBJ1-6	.	TGTGCCAGCCCTTCGGGTTTACTTAATTCACCCCTCCACTTT	CASPSGLLNSPLHF
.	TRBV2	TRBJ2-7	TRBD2	TGTGCCAGCAGCGGATACCGGGACTACTCCTACGAGCAGTACTTC	CASSGYRDYSYEQYF
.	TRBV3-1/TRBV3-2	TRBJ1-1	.	TGTGCCAGCAGCCAAGGGGGGCCAGCTTTCTTT	CASSQGGPAFF
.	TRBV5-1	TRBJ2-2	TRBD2	TGCGCCAGCAGCTTGACTAGCGGGGCGAATTCGTGGACCGGGGAGCTGTTTTTT	CASSLTSGANSWTGELFF
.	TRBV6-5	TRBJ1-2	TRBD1	TGTGCCAGCAGATACCTCGGACAGGGTAACTATGGCTACACCTTC	CASRYLGQGNYGYTF
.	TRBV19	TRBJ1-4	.	TGTGCCAGTAGTGTGGACGGACAGCGGCCTGAAAAACTGTTTTTT	CASSVDGQRPEKLFF
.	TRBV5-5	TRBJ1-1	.	TGTGCCAGCAGCTCGGGGGGCGGGACAACTGAAGCTTTCTTT	CASSSGGGTTEAFF
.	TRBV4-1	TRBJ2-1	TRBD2	TGCGCCAGCAGCCAAACGACTAGCGGGGCTGCTACGTACAATGAGCAGTTCTTC	CASSQTTSGAATYNEQFF
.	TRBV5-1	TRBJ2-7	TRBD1	TGCGCCAGCAGCCTGGGACAGGAATTTTCCGAGTACTTC	CASSLGQEFSEYF
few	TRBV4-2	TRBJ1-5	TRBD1	TGTGCCAGCAGCCAAGATAGGACAGGGAGTCAGCCCCAGCATTTT	CASSQDRTGSQPQHF
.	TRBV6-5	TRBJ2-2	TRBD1	TGTGCCAGCTGTACAGGGGCAAACACCGGGGAGCTGTTTTTT	CASCTGANTGELFF
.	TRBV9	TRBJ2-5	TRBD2	TGTGCCAGCAGCGTTGGGACTACATGGTCGGAGACCCAGTACTTC	CASSVGTTWSETQYF
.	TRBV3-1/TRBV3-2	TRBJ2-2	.	TGTGCCAGCAGCCAACGCAGGGGACGGGAGCTGTTTTTT	CASSQRRGRELFF
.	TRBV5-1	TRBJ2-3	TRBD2	TGCGCCAGCAGCCCTCGCCTAGCGGGGGGGACCACAGATACGCAGTATTTT	CASSPRLAGGTTDTQYF
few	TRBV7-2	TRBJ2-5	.	TGTGCCAGCAGCTTAGGGGGACTCCAAGAGACCCAGTACTTC	CASSLGGLQETQYF
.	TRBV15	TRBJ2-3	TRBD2	TGTGCCACCAGCGACTCTCGGGGCGGGAGTTTGACAGATACGCAGTATTTT	CATSDSRGGSLTDTQYF